These 25 T cell receptor beta chains originate from one sample sequenced in a study of Ad26.COV2.S vaccination and SARS-CoV-2 variants. Libraries were prepared by immunoSEQ multiplex PCR; TCRdb keeps only in-frame clonotypes and omits some of them. The profile shows 300,000 to 500,000 clones, roughly nine tenths of them singletons. As for treatment: 19 received Ad26.COV2.S at low or high dose, single or two shots; 5 received placebo; per-sample allocation not given. The samples were gathered on day 63 after the first injection of vaccine or placebo. Sequenced here: peripheral blood, sampled in a trial of Ad26.COV2.S vaccine versus placebo. All receptors come from a person between 18 and 65 years old who received the Ad26.COV2.S COVID-19 vaccine or a placebo.

This chain connects TRBV3-1 (or the pseudogene TRBV3-2) to TRBJ1-2; D is undetermined. The CDR3 covers 14 residues. Germline-derived CDR1 and CDR2 are LGHDT and YNNKEL (reference sequence). The ends were cut back, 2 bases at V and 4 bases at J, with 11 bases in the middle. CDR3 sequence: CASSQRAGSYGYTF. The CDR3 DNA reads as TGTGCCAGCAGCCAACGTGCAGGCTCCTATGGCTACACCTTC.

This clone was detected ten times or more. V gene TRBV15 combines with J gene TRBJ1-2; TRBD1 aligns across 8 bases. The V gene end was trimmed by 0 bases and the J gene end by 3 bases; junction bases not matched to a gene: 3. This CDR3 is 15 amino acids long. The germline V gene encodes CDR1 LNHNV and CDR2 YYDKDF (reference sequence). CDR3 coding DNA: TGTGCCACCAGCAGAGATTCGACAGGGGACTATGGCTACACCTTC. As protein: CATSRDSTGDYGYTF. Using reference TRBV15 and TRBJ1-2 for the parts outside the CDR3, the full variable domain is DAMVIQNPRYQVTQFGKPVTLSCSQTLNHNVMYWYQQKSSQAPKLLFHYYDKDFNNEADTPDNFQSRRPNTSFCFLDIRSPGLGDTAMYLCATSRDSTGDYGYTFGSGTRLTVV.

The chain joins TRBV6-5 to TRBJ2-7; no reliable D call. V shed 2 bases and J shed 6 bases, with 20 bases lying between them. Germline V gene sequence: CDR1 MNHEY, CDR2 SVGAGI. The CDR3 covers 16 residues. CDR3 in DNA: TGTGCCAGCAGTTACCGGAGTTCAACCCAAGCTCTCGAGCAGTACTTC. Protein product: CASSYRSSTQALEQYF.

DNA for the CDR3: TGTGCCAGTAGTCATGAGTTCCAAGAGACCCAGTACTTC. Its protein is CASSHEFQETQYF. The chain is built from TRBV19 and TRBJ2-5; D uncertain. Trimming left V 5 bases short and J 1 base short, with 8 bases between. The length of the CDR3 is 13 residues. From germline, CDR1 is LNHDA and CDR2 SQIVND (reference sequence).

CDR3 in amino acids: CASSVDGGYNEQFF. The CDR3 nucleotides are TGCGCCAGCAGTGTAGACGGGGGGTACAATGAGCAGTTCTTC. The chain recombines TRBV10-2 with TRBJ2-1; 7 nucleotides agree with TRBD2. The CDR3 consists of 14 residues. Trimming cost V 4 bases and J 4 bases; bases outside gene matches: 4. Germline V gives CDR1 WSHSY, CDR2 SAAADI.

With regard to this clone: The same CDR3 is also encoded by other DNA sequences in this sample. This sequence joins TRBV3-1 (or the pseudogene TRBV3-2) and TRBJ2-3, with D maybe TRBD2 (5 bases). Trimming shortened V by 4 bases and J by 4 bases, and 9 bases separated the two germline ends. The V gene's germline CDR1 is LGHDT and CDR2 YNNKEL (reference sequence). The CDR3 extends over 13 amino acids. The CDR3: CASSLLAADTQYF. DNA of the CDR3: TGTGCCAGCAGCCTCCTAGCCGCAGATACGCAGTATTTT.

The chain is built from TRBV5-8 and TRBJ1-5; D gene ambiguous. Per the germline V gene, CDR1 is SGHTS and CDR2 is YDEGEE. Trimming removed 5 bases from V and 1 base from J, with 13 bases in between. This CDR3 contains 15 residues. CDR3 sequence: CASRKGRWSNQPQHF. The CDR3, as DNA: TGTGCCAGCAGGAAAGGGAGGTGGAGCAATCAGCCCCAGCATTTT.

The chain employs TRBV5-1 and TRBJ2-2, with 7 nucleotides matching TRBD1. CDR1 SGHRS and CDR2 YFSETQ come from the germline V gene. This CDR3 comprises 16 residues. V trimming: 5 bases; J trimming: 0 bases; junction bases outside the gene matches: 7. The CDR3 protein is CASRSSGTANTGELFF. The CDR3 nucleotides read TGCGCCAGCAGATCTTCCGGGACAGCGAACACCGGGGAGCTGTTTTTT. The full variable domain, completed using reference TRBV5-1 and TRBJ2-2, is KAGVTQTPRYLIKTRGQQVTLSCSPISGHRSVSWYQQTPGQGLQFLFEYFSETQRNKGNFPGRFSGRQFSNSRSEMNVSTLELGDSALYLCASRSSGTANTGELFFGEGSRLTVL.

The chain couples TRBV5-6 to TRBJ1-1, with a weak D call TRBD1 (5 bases). V lost 1 base and J lost 8, with 9 bases in between. CDR1 is SGHDT and CDR2 is YYEEEE in the germline V gene. The CDR3 totals 12 residues. The CDR3 protein is CASSLLTAEAFF. The CDR3 coding sequence is TGTGCCAGCAGCTTGTTGACAGCCGAAGCTTTCTTT.

This chain joins TRBV5-6 and TRBJ2-7, with a possible D match to TRBD2 (5 bases). Germline CDR1 is SGHDT and CDR2 is YYEEEE. The CDR3 sequence is 13 residues long. Trimming pared 1 base from V and 3 bases from J, leaving 8 bases between. The CDR3 reads CASSLYRDYEQYF. The CDR3 DNA reads as TGTGCCAGCAGCTTGTATCGGGACTACGAGCAGTACTTC. Using reference TRBV5-6 and TRBJ2-7 for the parts outside the CDR3, the full variable domain is DAGVTQSPTHLIKTRGQQVTLRCSPKSGHDTVSWYQQALGQGPQFIFQYYEEEERQRGNFPDRFSGHQFPNYSSELNVNALLLGDSALYLCASSLYRDYEQYFGPGTRLTVT.

CDR3 nucleotide sequence: TGTGCCAGCAGCCCACAGGACAGGCGGGGGGAAGCTTTCTTT. Amino acids: CASSPQDRRGEAFF. The chain is built from TRBV3-1 (or the pseudogene TRBV3-2) and TRBJ1-1; TRBD1 aligns across 7 bases. The CDR3 spans 14 residues. From germline, CDR1 is LGHDT and CDR2 YNNKEL (reference sequence). V lost 4 bases, J lost 8 bases, and 10 bases stayed unmatched.

V is TRBV14 and J is TRBJ1-1; D is ambiguous. Trimming shortened V by 2 bases and J by 0 bases, and 4 bases separated the two germline ends. This CDR3 is built from 13 residues. CDR1 and CDR2 (germline): SGHDN, FVKESK. This CDR3 reads CASSQQMNTEAFF. The CDR3 DNA reads TGTGCCAGCAGCCAACAGATGAACACTGAAGCTTTCTTT. Using reference TRBV14 and TRBJ1-1 for the parts outside the CDR3, the full variable domain is EAGVTQFPSHSVIEKGQTVTLRCDPISGHDNLYWYRRVMGKEIKFLLHFVKESKQDESGMPNNRFLAERTGGTYSTLKVQPAELEDSGVYFCASSQQMNTEAFFGQGTRLTVV.

V is TRBV2 and J is TRBJ1-2; the match to TRBD1 covers 8 bases. CDR1 SNHLY and CDR2 FYNNEI come from the germline V gene. J was trimmed by 6 bases and V by 3 bases; bases with no gene match: 9. This CDR3 has 15 amino acids. Here the CDR3 reads CASSDPGQGGNGYTF. DNA of the CDR3: TGTGCCAGCAGTGACCCTGGACAGGGCGGCAATGGCTACACCTTC.

The chain has TRBV2 and TRBJ2-1; D ambiguous. The CDR3 sequence is 15 residues long. Trimming stripped 6 bases from V and 4 bases from J, with 16 bases between. Germline V gene sequence: CDR1 SNHLY, CDR2 FYNNEI. As DNA, the CDR3 is TGTGCCAGCAGACCCTGGGCCTCAGTTTACAATGAGCAGTTCTTC. Protein: CASRPWASVYNEQFF.

Points on this clone: The same CDR3 can be traced to other DNA sequences in this sample. V and J are TRBV3-1 (or the pseudogene TRBV3-2) and TRBJ1-2; D is uncertain. With 1 base removed from V and 1 base from J, the gap between germline ends came to 4 bases. CDR1 and CDR2 from the germline V gene are LGHDT and YNNKEL (reference sequence). The CDR3 covers 13 residues. The CDR3 bases are TGTGCCAGCAGCCAAGGGCTTAACTATGGCTACACCTTC. Translated, it gives CASSQGLNYGYTF.

The chain couples TRBV30 to TRBJ1-2, with D possibly TRBD1 on 6 matching bases. The CDR3 has 14 residues. Germline CDR1 and CDR2: GTSNPN and SVGIG (reference sequence). V lost 0 bases and J 5 bases, leaving 13 bases between the germline ends. The CDR3 spells CAWSVPRTAYGYTF. The CDR3, as DNA: TGTGCCTGGAGTGTACCCCGGACAGCATATGGCTACACCTTC.

This clone has only one observation. The chain is built from TRBV29-1 and TRBJ1-1; tentative D call: TRBD1 (5 bases). The V and J ends lost 5 bases and 13 bases respectively, with 17 bases between them. The germline V gene has CDR1 SQVTM and CDR2 ANQGSEA. The CDR3 totals 11 residues. The CDR3 reads CSVSKGLNGFF. Written as DNA, the CDR3 is TGCAGCGTTAGCAAGGGGCTCAACGGTTTCTTT.

This rearrangement joins TRBV6-2 or TRBV6-3 to TRBJ2-1; D may be TRBD1 (6 bases). Trimming left V 0 bases short and J 0 bases short, with 15 bases between. This CDR3 spans 18 amino acids. CDR1 MNHEY and CDR2 SVGEGT come from the germline V gene. The CDR3 spells CASSYSTGRLASYNEQFF. The CDR3 DNA sequence: TGTGCCAGCAGTTACTCGACAGGCCGACTCGCCTCCTACAATGAGCAGTTCTTC.

The chain links TRBV11-2 to TRBJ1-2; 9 bases are shared with TRBD1. J lost 8 bases, V lost 2 bases, and 6 bases had no gene match. The CDR3 loop spans 14 amino acids. Per the germline V gene, CDR1 is SGHAT and CDR2 is FQNNGV. The CDR3 reads CASSLLDRGEGYTF. The CDR3 DNA reads as TGTGCCAGCAGCTTACTGGACAGGGGTGAAGGCTACACCTTC.

This clone occurred once. The chain employs TRBV6-2 or TRBV6-3 and TRBJ2-2; 9 bases fit TRBD2. This CDR3 comprises 15 residues. Germline lookup yields CDR1 MNHEY and CDR2 SVGEGT. V dropped 2 bases and J dropped 9; count of bases not matched to a gene: 7. CDR3 in amino acids: CASSYGRGGPRELFF. In DNA, the CDR3 is TGTGCCAGCAGTTACGGGCGGGGGGGCCCTCGGGAGCTGTTTTTT.

The chain links TRBV14 to TRBJ1-3, with D unresolved. CDR3 length: 14 amino acids. Germline V gives CDR1 SGHDN, CDR2 FVKESK. V lost 1 base, J lost 3 bases, and 7 bases lay in between. As DNA, the CDR3 is TGTGCCAGCAGCCAAGCAGGCTTTGGAAACACCATATATTTT. Protein sequence: CASSQAGFGNTIYF.

This clone was seen a handful of times. V gene TRBV27 combines with J gene TRBJ2-2; 7 nucleotides line up with TRBD1. The CDR3 is made up of 14 amino acids. Trimming took 5 bases from V and 4 from J; bases not matched to a gene: 4. Per germline, CDR1 MNHEY and CDR2 SMNVEV (reference sequence). CDR3 DNA sequence: TGTGCCAGCAGTCGAACAGGGGTCACCGGGGAGCTGTTTTTT. Translation: CASSRTGVTGELFF.

The chain combines TRBV5-4 with TRBJ1-1; D is perhaps TRBD1 (6 bases). Germline V lookup: CDR1 SGHNT, CDR2 YYREEE (reference sequence). The CDR3 is 14 amino acids. V lost 0 bases and J lost 1, with 7 bases in between. CDR3 residues: CASSLGGQNTEAFF. CDR3 coding DNA: TGTGCCAGCAGCTTGGGGGGACAGAACACTGAAGCTTTCTTT. Full variable domain (remainder filled in from reference TRBV5-4 and TRBJ1-1): ETGVTQSPTHLIKTRGQQVTLRCSSQSGHNTVSWYQQALGQGPQFIFQYYREEENGRGNFPPRFSGLQFPNYSSELNVNALELDDSALYLCASSLGGQNTEAFFGQGTRLTVV.

This chain connects TRBV12-3 or TRBV12-4 to TRBJ1-2; TRBD1 agrees at 7 bases. V was clipped by 5 bases and J by 5 bases; unmatched bases: 2. The CDR3 totals 12 residues. Here the CDR3 reads CASSQTGYGYTF. For the CDR3, the DNA is TGTGCCAGCAGTCAGACAGGGTATGGCTACACCTTC.

This clone was picked up one time. V is TRBV5-4 and J is TRBJ1-1; tentatively, D is TRBD1 (5 bases). Germline CDR1 SGHNT, CDR2 YYREEE (reference sequence). Trimming stripped 5 bases from V and 0 bases from J, with 17 bases between. This CDR3 has 16 residues. CDR3 sequence reads: CASRPSGGALNTEAFF. CDR3 bases: TGTGCCAGCAGACCGTCCGGAGGGGCCCTGAACACTGAAGCTTTCTTT. The full variable domain, rest sourced from reference TRBV5-4 and TRBJ1-1, is ETGVTQSPTHLIKTRGQQVTLRCSSQSGHNTVSWYQQALGQGPQFIFQYYREEENGRGNFPPRFSGLQFPNYSSELNVNALELDDSALYLCASRPSGGALNTEAFFGQGTRLTVV.